This T cell receptor (beta chain) was profiled in a study of technical replicates of blood from a handful of donors. CDR1 and CDR2 (germline): SEHNR, FQNEAQ (reference sequence). The CDR3 runs to 12 residues. V lost 8 bases and J 5 bases, leaving 12 bases between the germline ends. TCRdb's table, derived via immunoSEQ multiplex PCR, lists solely in-frame clones and lacks some. The table records tens of thousands of clones, roughly 90% of them present only once. The clonotype comes from a human donor in good health. The chain is built from TRBV7-9 and TRBJ1-2; the D is unclear. Material: T cells isolated from PBMCs. DNA of the CDR3: TGTGCCAGCCTGGAGAACGAGTATGGCTACACCTTC. As protein: CASLENEYGYTF. The full variable domain, completed using reference TRBV7-9 and TRBJ1-2, is DTGVSQNPRHKITKRGQNVTFRCDPISEHNRLYWYRQTLGQGPEFLTYFQNEAQLEKSRLLSDRFSAERPKGSFSTLEIQRTEQGDSAMYLCASLENEYGYTFGSGTRLTVV.